This entry lists 23 T cell receptor beta chains sequenced from one sample in a study of T cells in Graves' hyperthyroidism and ophthalmopathy. TCR beta CDR3 regions were amplified from RNA. A first-round RT-PCR of the TCR CDR3 used the HTBI primer set. One entry per CDR3 protein results from TCRdb running MiXCR on the multiplex PCR reads. The sample shows approximately 640,000 distinct CDR3 sequences, 40% to 55% of them seen only once. The sequenced sample consisted of peripheral blood or thyroid tissue (not recorded which). These TCRs come from an adult man with Graves' disease, either hyperthyroidism or ophthalmopathy (not recorded which).

This chain connects TRBV6-1 to TRBJ1-5; D remains unclear. CDR3 length: 13 amino acids. In germline, CDR1 is MNHNS, CDR2 SASEGT. V was pared by 6 bases and J by 12 bases, with 18 bases between. CDR3 protein: CASRGSSNQSQHF. The CDR3 DNA reads as TGTGCCAGCAGGGGGAGTAGCAATCAGAGCCAGCATTTT.

The sample holds one count of this clonotype. The CDR3 protein is CASSTSKGSEQYF. The CDR3, as DNA: TGTGCCAGCAGCACATCAAAGGGTTCCGAGCAGTACTTC. V gene TRBV9 combines with J gene TRBJ2-7; no clear D. The CDR3 contains 13 residues. Germline CDR1 and CDR2: SGDLS and YYNGEE. Trimming removed 4 bases from V and 6 bases from J, with 14 bases in between.

This clonotype was detected many times. J is TRBJ1-5 and V is TRBV20-1; 7 bases match TRBD1. The CDR3 sequence is 16 residues long. Germline V gene sequence: CDR1 DFQATT, CDR2 SNEGSKA (reference sequence). J gave up 3 bases and V 4 bases, and 12 bases lay outside the gene matches. The CDR3 region has the DNA TGCAGTGCTATTCCTGAGACAGGGTTTGCCAATCAGCCCCAGCATTTT. It is translated as CSAIPETGFANQPQHF.

The gene calls are TRBV15 and TRBJ1-6; D uncertain. Per the germline V gene, CDR1 is LNHNV and CDR2 is YYDKDF (reference sequence). This CDR3 has 13 residues. The V and J ends lost 3 bases and 3 bases respectively, with 3 bases between them. The CDR3 nucleotides are TGTGCCACCAGCAGTTTCTATAATTCACCCCTCCACTTT. Translating it yields CATSSFYNSPLHF.

This clonotype was counted between two and nine times. Written as DNA, the CDR3 is TGCAGTGCTAGAAAAAGAGTGGGCCAGGACGAGCAGTACTTC. Translating gives CSARKRVGQDEQYF. The V call is TRBV20-1, the J call TRBJ2-7; D is unclear. Between the trimmed V and J ends, which lost 2 bases and 5 bases, there was a span of 16 bases. The CDR3 contains 14 residues. Looked up from germline, CDR1 is DFQATT and CDR2 is SNEGSKA (reference sequence).

The chain links TRBV7-8 to TRBJ2-5; a weak D match, TRBD1 (6 bases). The CDR3 totals 14 residues. Per the germline V gene, CDR1 is SGHVS and CDR2 is FQNEAQ. V was clipped by 6 bases and J by 3 bases, with 14 bases between them. The CDR3 bases are TGTGCCAGCAGTGTTAGGGGGAACGAAGAGACCCAGTACTTC. Amino acids: CASSVRGNEETQYF.

This clonotype has ten or more counts. The CDR3 DNA reads as TGCGCCAGCAGTGACAGGACAGGCCCTCACGAGCAGTACTTC. Its protein product is CASSDRTGPHEQYF. The V and J genes are TRBV10-2 and TRBJ2-7; TRBD1 matches at 7 bases. From germline, CDR1 is WSHSY and CDR2 SAAADI. The CDR3 runs to 14 residues. The trim removed 3 bases at V and 5 bases at J, leaving 7 bases unmatched.

This clonotype was found many times. This chain connects TRBV20-1 to TRBJ1-5; no clear D gene. CDR3 size: 13 residues. Trimming pared 3 bases from V and 0 bases from J, leaving 6 bases between. The germline CDR1 and CDR2 sequences are DFQATT and SNEGSKA (reference sequence). The CDR3 bases are TGCAGTGCTAGTTGGTATAGCAATCAGCCCCAGCATTTT. As protein: CSASWYSNQPQHF.

This clonotype was counted many times. This chain links TRBV7-9 with TRBJ1-5; tentatively, D is TRBD1 (5 bases). The CDR3 loop spans 13 amino acids. V was pared by 5 bases and J by 3 bases, with 8 bases between. Germline V CDR1 and CDR2: SEHNR, FQNEAQ (reference sequence). The CDR3, as DNA: TGTGCCAGCAGCCCGGGGACCAATCAGCCCCAGCATTTT. Translated, it gives CASSPGTNQPQHF.

This clonotype was seen more than once but under ten times. The chain uses TRBV12-3 or TRBV12-4 and TRBJ1-5; 9 bases are a match to TRBD1. The CDR3 runs 15 residues. J lost 2 bases, V lost 6 bases, and 5 bases had no gene match. The CDR3 nucleotides are TGTGCCAGCAGGGAGGACAGGGGTGGCAATCAGCCCCAGCATTTT. This sequence encodes CASREDRGGNQPQHF.

This clonotype has more than one count but fewer than ten. The chain has TRBV2 and TRBJ2-2; TRBD1 matches at 12 bases. The germline V gene encodes CDR1 SNHLY and CDR2 FYNNEI. The CDR3 covers 17 residues. The ends lost 2 bases at V and 3 bases at J; junction bases unmatched: 4. The CDR3 region is CASSEFGTGGDTGELFF. The CDR3 nucleotides read TGTGCCAGCAGTGAATTTGGGACAGGGGGCGACACCGGGGAGCTGTTTTTT.

Comment on this clonotype: A read error is possible here, since a much larger clone lies one base away. This chain connects TRBV7-9 to TRBJ1-4; 11 bases are shared with TRBD1. CDR1 is SEHNR and CDR2 is FQNEAQ in the germline V gene (reference sequence). The CDR3 is 15 amino acids. In DNA, the CDR3 is TGTGCCAGCAGCGCGGACAGGGGGCAGGGAGAAAAACTGCTTTTT. Encoded protein: CASSADRGQGEKLLF. Full variable domain (missing parts from reference TRBV7-9 and TRBJ1-4): DTGVSQNPRHKITKRGQNVTFRCDPISEHNRLYWYRQTLGQGPEFLTYFQNEAQLEKSRLLSDRFSAERPKGSFSTLEIQRTEQGDSAMYLCASSADRGQGEKLLFGSGTQLSVL.

The chain uses TRBV20-1 and TRBJ1-6; D not certain. Germline values: CDR1 DFQATT, CDR2 SNEGSKA (reference sequence). V was cut by 1 base and J by 9 bases, with 10 bases left in between. The CDR3 length is 13 residues. The DNA for the CDR3 is TGCAGTGCTAGAGGAGGGATGACTTCACCCCTCCACTTT. Residues: CSARGGMTSPLHF.

The gene calls are TRBV2 and TRBJ1-3; 7 bases are shared with TRBD1. The germline V gene encodes CDR1 SNHLY and CDR2 FYNNEI. CDR3 length equals 16 residues. V was clipped by 8 bases and J by 3 bases; unmatched bases: 13. The CDR3 protein is CASSWDSRFLGNTIYF. DNA for the CDR3: TGTGCCAGCTCCTGGGACAGTAGGTTCCTTGGAAACACCATATATTTT.

This clonotype has ten or more counts. The chain combines TRBV29-1 with TRBJ1-2, with 9 bases lining up with TRBD1. The V and J ends lost 7 bases and 5 bases, in that order; junction bases with no gene match: 5. The length of the CDR3 is 12 residues. CDR1 is SQVTM, CDR2 ANQGSEA, per germline. CDR3 in amino acids: CSGKQGAYGYTF. CDR3 in DNA: TGCAGCGGGAAACAGGGGGCTTATGGCTACACCTTC.

V usage is TRBV24-1 and J usage is TRBJ2-6; D perhaps matches TRBD1 (5 bases). Germline V gene data show CDR1 as KGHDR and CDR2 as SFDVKD. V was pared by 4 bases and J by 0 bases, with 15 bases between. The CDR3 loop spans 18 amino acids. The CDR3 sequence is CATSEDLGVTSGANVLTF. In DNA form, the CDR3 reads TGTGCCACCAGTGAGGATTTAGGGGTTACCTCTGGGGCCAACGTCCTGACTTTC.

The chain links TRBV2 to TRBJ1-1; 9 bases are a match to TRBD1. Germline values: CDR1 SNHLY, CDR2 FYNNEI. Trimming removed 8 bases from V and 4 bases from J; junction bases left unmatched: 8. This CDR3 is built from 14 residues. CDR3 sequence: CASGDRVGSTEAFF. The DNA of the CDR3 is TGTGCCAGCGGGGACAGGGTGGGTAGCACTGAAGCTTTCTTT.

The V gene is TRBV2, the J gene TRBJ2-5, with 11 bases lining up with TRBD1. This CDR3 spans 15 amino acids. Germline V gene sequence: CDR1 SNHLY, CDR2 FYNNEI. V shed 6 bases and J 3 bases; nucleotides not matched to a gene: 6. The CDR3 DNA sequence: TGTGCCAGCAGAGTTGGACAGGGGGCGAAAGAGACCCAGTACTTC. This codes for CASRVGQGAKETQYF.

V and J are TRBV19 and TRBJ2-7; tentative D call: TRBD2 (5 bases). The V gene's germline CDR1 is LNHDA and CDR2 SQIVND (reference sequence). The CDR3 runs 13 residues. The V end lost 6 bases, the J end lost 5 bases, and 14 bases lay between the germline ends. CDR3 in amino acids: CASSSTKSHEQYF. The CDR3 DNA sequence: TGTGCCAGTAGCTCGACTAAGTCGCACGAGCAGTACTTC.

This clonotype occurred many times. A junction boundary mismatches the germline segment, possibly from a read error. V usage is TRBV7-7 and J usage is TRBJ2-5; D not certain. The germline CDR1 and CDR2 sequences are SSHAT and FNYEAQ (reference sequence). The CDR3 spans 15 residues. CDR3 sequence: CASSLTGWSQETQYF. Here the CDR3 DNA reads TGTGCTAGCAGCTTAACGGGCTGGAGTCAAGAGACCCAGTACTTC.

Remarks on this clonotype: This clone may be a read error of a much larger clone one base away. This chain uses TRBV9 with TRBJ2-7; 9 bases fit TRBD1. This CDR3 spans 14 amino acids. CDR1 SGDLS and CDR2 YYNGEE come from the germline V gene. V trimming: 4 bases; J trimming: 3 bases; junction bases outside the gene matches: 5. CDR3 DNA: TGTGCCAGCAGCCCACAGACAGGGGGCTACGAGCAGTACTTC. Its protein is CASSPQTGGYEQYF.

This clonotype has a handful of counts. This rearrangement joins TRBV12-5 to TRBJ2-2; D unclear. The CDR3 runs to 11 residues. CDR1 is LGHNT and CDR2 is FRNRAP in the germline V gene. V lost 6 bases and J lost 6, with 5 bases in between. This CDR3 is CASGPAGELFF. The CDR3 DNA is TGTGCTAGTGGCCCCGCCGGGGAGCTGTTTTTT.

The chain is built from TRBV20-1 and TRBJ2-3, with D uncertain. CDR1 DFQATT and CDR2 SNEGSKA come from the germline V gene (reference sequence). Trimming cost V 3 bases and J 2 bases, with 15 bases left between them. The CDR3 length is 15 residues. CDR3 sequence (DNA): TGCAGTGCTAGTATAGTAGACGGAGCCACAGATACGCAGTATTTT. Its translation: CSASIVDGATDTQYF.